This TCR beta chain emerged from a study of cytomegalovirus exposure and HLA in healthy donors. Overall study: A prior study identified just under 120 million unique TCR beta sequences from some 200 million T cells.

V was trimmed by 0 bases and J by 5 bases, leaving 8 bases between them. The germline CDR1 and CDR2 sequences are MNHEY and SVGAGI. This CDR3 spans 14 amino acids. The primer mix had 60 Vbeta and 13 Jbeta primers. Here immunoSEQ multiplex PCR was the method, and the copy in TCRdb shows in-frame clones only, minus some. Altogether tens of thousands of clones are present, less than 80% being singletons, with the ten largest covering 2.1%. The chain uses TRBV6-5 and TRBJ1-5, with D uncertain. This clonotype originated in a man between 25 and 39 years old in good health and CMV-seronegative. Sequenced material: PBMCs. The CDR3 DNA is TGTGCCAGCAGTTACTCAAGAGGAGATCAGCCCCAGCATTTT. This codes for CASSYSRGDQPQHF.